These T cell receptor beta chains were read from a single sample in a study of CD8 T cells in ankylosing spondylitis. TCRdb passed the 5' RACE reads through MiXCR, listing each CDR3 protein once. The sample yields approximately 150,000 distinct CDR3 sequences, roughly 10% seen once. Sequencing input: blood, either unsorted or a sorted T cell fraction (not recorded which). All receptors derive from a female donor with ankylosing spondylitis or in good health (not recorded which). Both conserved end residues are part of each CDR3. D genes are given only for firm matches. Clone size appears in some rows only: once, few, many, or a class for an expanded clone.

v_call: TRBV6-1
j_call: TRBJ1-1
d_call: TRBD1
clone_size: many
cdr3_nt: TGTGCCAGCAGTCCCACAGGGGTCACTGAAGCTTTCTTT
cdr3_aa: CASSPTGVTEAFF

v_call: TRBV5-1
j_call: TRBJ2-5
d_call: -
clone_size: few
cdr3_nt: TGCGCCAGCAGCTTGGTCCAAGAGACCCAGTACTTC
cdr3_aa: CASSLVQETQYF

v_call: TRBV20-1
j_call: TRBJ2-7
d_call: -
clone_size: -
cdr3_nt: TGCAGTGCTAGAGAAAGGTCATCCTACGAGCAGTACTTC
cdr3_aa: CSARERSSYEQYF

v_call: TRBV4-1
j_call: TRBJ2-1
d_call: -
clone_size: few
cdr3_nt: TGCGCCAGCAGGGCTCAAGGCGGTGAGCAGTTCTTC
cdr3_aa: CASRAQGGEQFF

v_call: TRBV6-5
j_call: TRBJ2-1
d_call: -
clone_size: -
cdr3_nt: TGTGCCAGCAGTTTTTCTAGCAGAAGCTCCTACAATGAGCAGTTCTTC
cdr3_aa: CASSFSSRSSYNEQFF

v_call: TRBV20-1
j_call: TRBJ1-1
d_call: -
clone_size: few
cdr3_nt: TGCAGTGCTAGAGATGGGAACAGGGCCGTGGACACTGAAGCTTTCTTT
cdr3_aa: CSARDGNRAVDTEAFF

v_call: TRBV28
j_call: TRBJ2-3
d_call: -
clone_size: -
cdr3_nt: TGTGCCAGCAGTTTGCTTTCCGGTGGCACAGATACGCAGTATTTT
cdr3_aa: CASSLLSGGTDTQYF

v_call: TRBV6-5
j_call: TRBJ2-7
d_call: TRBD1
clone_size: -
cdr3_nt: TGTGCCAGCAGTTCCCCGGGACAGGGCTACGAGCAGTACTTC
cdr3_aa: CASSSPGQGYEQYF

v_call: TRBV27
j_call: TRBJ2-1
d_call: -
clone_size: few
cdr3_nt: TGTGCCAGCAGTCCCCTAATTTGGGAGCTGGGAGATAGGAATGAGCAGTTCTTC
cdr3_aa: CASSPLIWELGDRNEQFF

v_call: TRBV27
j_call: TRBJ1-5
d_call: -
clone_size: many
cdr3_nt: TGTGCCAGCGCCCATAGCAATCAGCCCCAGCATTTT
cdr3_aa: CASAHSNQPQHF

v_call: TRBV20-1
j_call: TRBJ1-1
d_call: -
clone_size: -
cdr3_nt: TGCAGTGCCAAGAGGTTGAACACTGAAGCTTTCTTT
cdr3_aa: CSAKRLNTEAFF

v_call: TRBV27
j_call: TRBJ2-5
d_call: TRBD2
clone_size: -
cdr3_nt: TGTGCCAGCAGTCCCCAGTCGCGCGGGGGGGCCCAGTACTTC
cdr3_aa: CASSPQSRGGAQYF

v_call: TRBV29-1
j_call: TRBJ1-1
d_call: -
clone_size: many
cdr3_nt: TGCAGCGTTCTGACAGAGGACACTGAAGCTTTCTTT
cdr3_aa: CSVLTEDTEAFF

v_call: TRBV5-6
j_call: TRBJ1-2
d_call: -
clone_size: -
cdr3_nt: TGTGCCAGCTTCCAGGCCCTCGGGGGCTACACCTTC
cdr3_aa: CASFQALGGYTF

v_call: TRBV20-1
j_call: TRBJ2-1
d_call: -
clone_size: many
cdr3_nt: TGCAGTGCTAGAGATCTAGCCCGCTACAATGAGCAGTTCTTC
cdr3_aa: CSARDLARYNEQFF

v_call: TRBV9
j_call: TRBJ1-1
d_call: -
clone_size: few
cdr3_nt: TGTGCCAGCAGCGTAGGTTTTGGGGGCAGTTCTGAAGCTTTCTTT
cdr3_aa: CASSVGFGGSSEAFF

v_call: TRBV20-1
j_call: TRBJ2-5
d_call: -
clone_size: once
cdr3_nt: TGCAGTGCTAGAGAAACCCAACAAGAGACCCAGTACTTC
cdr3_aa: CSARETQQETQYF

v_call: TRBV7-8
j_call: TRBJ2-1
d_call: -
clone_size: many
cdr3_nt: TGTGCCAGCAGCGACCGACAGAGCTCCTACAATGAGCAGTTCTTC
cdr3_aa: CASSDRQSSYNEQFF

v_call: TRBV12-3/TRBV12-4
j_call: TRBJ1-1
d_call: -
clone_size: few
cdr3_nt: TGTGCCAGCAGTTCCGGGGCGAAGGAAGCTTTCTTT
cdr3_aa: CASSSGAKEAFF

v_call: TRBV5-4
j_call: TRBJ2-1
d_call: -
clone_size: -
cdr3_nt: TGTGCCAGCAGCCCCAGCATCGGAGACAATGAGCAGTTCTTC
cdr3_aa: CASSPSIGDNEQFF

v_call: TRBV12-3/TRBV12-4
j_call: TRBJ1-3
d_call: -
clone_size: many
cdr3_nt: TGTGCCAGCAGGGCAATGGGGGAGGAGAGCTCTGGAAACACCATATATTTT
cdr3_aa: CASRAMGEESSGNTIYF

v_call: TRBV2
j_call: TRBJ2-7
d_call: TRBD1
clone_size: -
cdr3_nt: TGTGCCAGCAAGGAAAGCGGGACAGGGTACGAGCAGTACTTC
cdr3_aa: CASKESGTGYEQYF

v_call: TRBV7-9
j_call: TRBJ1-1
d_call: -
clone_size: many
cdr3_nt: TGTGCCAGCAGCTTAGCGCAAGGGAACACTGAAGCTTTCTTT
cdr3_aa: CASSLAQGNTEAFF

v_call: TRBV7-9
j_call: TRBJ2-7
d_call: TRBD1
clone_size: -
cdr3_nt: TGTGCCAGCAGTGACAGGGGCGAGCAGTACTTC
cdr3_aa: CASSDRGEQYF

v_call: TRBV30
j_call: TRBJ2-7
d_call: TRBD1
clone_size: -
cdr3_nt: TGTGCCTGGACCCCCGGGACAGGGTCCTACGAGCAGTACTTC
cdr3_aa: CAWTPGTGSYEQYF

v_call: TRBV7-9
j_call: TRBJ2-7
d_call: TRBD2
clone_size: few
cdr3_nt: TGTGCCAGCAGGGGGGAGGGACCAGTCCCCTACGAGCAGTACTTC
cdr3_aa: CASRGEGPVPYEQYF

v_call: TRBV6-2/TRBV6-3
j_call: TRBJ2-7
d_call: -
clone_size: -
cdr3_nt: TGTGCCAGCAGTTACAAGACGGGTGGGGGCTACGAGCAGTACTTC
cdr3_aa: CASSYKTGGGYEQYF

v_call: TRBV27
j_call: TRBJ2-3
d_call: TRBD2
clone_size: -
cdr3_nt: TGTGCCAGCAGTTTCTCTAGCGGGAACACAGATACGCAGTATTTT
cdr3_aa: CASSFSSGNTDTQYF

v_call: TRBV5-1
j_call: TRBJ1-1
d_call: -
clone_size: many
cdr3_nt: TGCGCCAGCACCGGGACGGCGAACACTGAAGCTTTCTTT
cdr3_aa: CASTGTANTEAFF

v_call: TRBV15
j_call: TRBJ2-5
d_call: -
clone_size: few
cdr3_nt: TGTGCCACCAGCAGAGGTCGGTTGCAAGAGACCCAGTACTTC
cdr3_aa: CATSRGRLQETQYF

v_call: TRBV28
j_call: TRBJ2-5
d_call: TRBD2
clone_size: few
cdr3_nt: TGTGCCAGCAATACGTATAGCGGGAGAAACAGAGAGACCCAGTACTTC
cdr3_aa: CASNTYSGRNRETQYF

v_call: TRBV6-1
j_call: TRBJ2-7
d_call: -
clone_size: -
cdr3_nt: TGTGCCAGCAGTAGTTGGGTCACCTACGAGCAGTACTTC
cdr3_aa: CASSSWVTYEQYF

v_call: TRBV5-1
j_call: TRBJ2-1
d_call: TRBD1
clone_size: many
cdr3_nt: TGCGCCAGCAGCTTGACCAAGGACAGGGTGTTCTTC
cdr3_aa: CASSLTKDRVFF

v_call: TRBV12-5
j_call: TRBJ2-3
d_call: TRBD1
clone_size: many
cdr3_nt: TGTGCTAGTGGTTTCAATGACAGGGGCACAGATACGCAGTATTTT
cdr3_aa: CASGFNDRGTDTQYF

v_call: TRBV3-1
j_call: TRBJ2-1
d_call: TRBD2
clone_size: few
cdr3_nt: TGTGCCAGCAGCCAAGCCGGGGGGAAACACCGTAACAATGAGCAGTTCTTC
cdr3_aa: CASSQAGGKHRNNEQFF

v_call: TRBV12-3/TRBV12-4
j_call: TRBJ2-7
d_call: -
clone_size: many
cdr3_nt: TGTGCCAGCAGTTTGAGTAAAGCCTACGAGCAGTACTTC
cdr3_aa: CASSLSKAYEQYF

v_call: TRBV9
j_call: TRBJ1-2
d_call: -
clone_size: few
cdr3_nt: TGTGCCAGCAGCGGGAGGACGGATGGCTACACCTTC
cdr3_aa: CASSGRTDGYTF

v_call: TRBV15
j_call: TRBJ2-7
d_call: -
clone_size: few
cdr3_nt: TGTGCCACCAGCTTTCAGGGGGGGGGCTACGAGCAGTACTTC
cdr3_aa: CATSFQGGGYEQYF

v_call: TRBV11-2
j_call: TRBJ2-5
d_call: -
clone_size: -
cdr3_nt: TGTGCCAGCAGCTTTCTCTACCGGGTACAAGAGACCCAGTACTTC
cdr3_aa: CASSFLYRVQETQYF

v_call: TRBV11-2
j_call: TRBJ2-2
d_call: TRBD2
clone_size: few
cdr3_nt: TGTGCCAGCAGCTTCTATAGCGGGAGGGTTCCTGGGGAGCTGTTTTTT
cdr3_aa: CASSFYSGRVPGELFF

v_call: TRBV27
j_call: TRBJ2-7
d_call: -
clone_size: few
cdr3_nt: TGTGCCAGCAGTTTAAGGGCAGGCGGCGGCGAGCAGTACTTC
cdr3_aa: CASSLRAGGGEQYF

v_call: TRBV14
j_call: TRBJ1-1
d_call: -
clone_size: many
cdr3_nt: TGTGCCAGCAGCCTCTGGGGCACTGAAGCTTTCTTT
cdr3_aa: CASSLWGTEAFF

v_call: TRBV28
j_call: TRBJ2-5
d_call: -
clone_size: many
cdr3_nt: TGTGCCAGCAGTTCCAGCCTCAGGGAGGCCATAGAAGAGACCCAGTACTTC
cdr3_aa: CASSSSLREAIEETQYF

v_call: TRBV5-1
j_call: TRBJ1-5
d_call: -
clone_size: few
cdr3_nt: TGCGCCAGCAGCTTGGCGTCACCCGATCAGCCCCAGCATTTT
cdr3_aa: CASSLASPDQPQHF

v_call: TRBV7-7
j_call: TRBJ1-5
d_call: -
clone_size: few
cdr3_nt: TGTGCCAGCAGCACGGGGGCCATCCAGCCCCAGCATTTT
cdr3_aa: CASSTGAIQPQHF

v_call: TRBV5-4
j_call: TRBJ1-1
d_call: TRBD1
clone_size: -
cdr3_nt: TGTGCCAGCAGCTCCCGGACAGGGGGGCCTGAAGCTTTCTTT
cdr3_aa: CASSSRTGGPEAFF

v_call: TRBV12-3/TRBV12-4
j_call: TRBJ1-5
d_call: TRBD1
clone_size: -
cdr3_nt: TGTGCCAGCACCCCGGACAGGGATCAGCCCCAGCATTTT
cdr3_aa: CASTPDRDQPQHF

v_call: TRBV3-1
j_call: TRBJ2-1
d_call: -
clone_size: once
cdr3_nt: TGTGCCAGCTGCCAAGAGGGAAGGGTCTATAATGAGCAGTTCTTC
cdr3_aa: CASCQEGRVYNEQFF

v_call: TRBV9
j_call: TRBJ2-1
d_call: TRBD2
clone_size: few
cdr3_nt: TGTGCCAGCAGCTCTAGGGGCGGGAGTAGCTACAATGAGCAGTTCTTC
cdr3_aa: CASSSRGGSSYNEQFF

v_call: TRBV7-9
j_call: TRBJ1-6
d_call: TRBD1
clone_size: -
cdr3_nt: TGTGCCAGCAGCTTAGGACAGGGAATACCCCTCCACTTT
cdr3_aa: CASSLGQGIPLHF

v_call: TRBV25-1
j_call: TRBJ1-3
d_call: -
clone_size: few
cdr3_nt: TGTGCCAGCAGTGACGGAACCGGGGGAAACACCATATATTTT
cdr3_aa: CASSDGTGGNTIYF

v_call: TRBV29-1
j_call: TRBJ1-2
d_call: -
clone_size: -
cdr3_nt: TGCAGCGTTGAATTTCAGGGGATGGCGACCTTC
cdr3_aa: CSVEFQGMATF

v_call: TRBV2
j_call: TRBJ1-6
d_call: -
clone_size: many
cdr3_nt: TGTGCCAGCCAGGCGAGCTCTTCACCCCTCCACTTT
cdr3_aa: CASQASSSPLHF

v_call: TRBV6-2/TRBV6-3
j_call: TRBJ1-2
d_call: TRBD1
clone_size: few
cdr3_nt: TGTGCCAGCAGTTACGTGACAGGGGATGGCTACACCTTC
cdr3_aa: CASSYVTGDGYTF

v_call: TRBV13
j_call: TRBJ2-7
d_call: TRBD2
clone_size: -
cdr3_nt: TGTGCCAGCAGCTCCGGAGGGGGACTAGCGTTCGAGCAGTACTTC
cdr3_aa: CASSSGGGLAFEQYF

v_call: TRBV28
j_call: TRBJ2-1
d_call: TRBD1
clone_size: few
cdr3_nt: TGTGCCAGCAGTCCCCAGGAGGTCACAGGGGGCAGGAGGAATGAGCAGTTCTTC
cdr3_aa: CASSPQEVTGGRRNEQFF

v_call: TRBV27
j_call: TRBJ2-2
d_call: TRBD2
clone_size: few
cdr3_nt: TGTGCCAGCAGTTTACAGGGTAGCGGGAGGGCCGAGCACGGGGAGCTGTTTTTT
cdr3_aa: CASSLQGSGRAEHGELFF

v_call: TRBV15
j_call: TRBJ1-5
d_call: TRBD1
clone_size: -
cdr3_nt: TGTGCCACCGGGGAGGGGGCGCCGCCCCAGCATTTT
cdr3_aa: CATGEGAPPQHF